This T cell receptor (beta chain) was sequenced in a study of T-cell memory formation after mild COVID-19. Background on the study: Largely, the TCR clusters proved donor specific.

Study-wide results and caveats: Pre-infection memory held some responding clones, suggesting pre-existing cross-reactive T cells responded. Clones that contracted clustered mainly in CM and EM if CD4+ and in EMRA if CD8+.

This clonotype was seen ten or more times. The antigen is not known. V gave up 1 base and J gave up 6 bases; unmatched junction bases: 6. This CDR3 is 15 amino acids long. MiXCR, run by TCRdb on the 5' RACE reads, gives a single entry per CDR3 protein. The top ten hold approximately 15% of the sample, which has roughly 130,000 distinct CDR3 sequences, more than 15% seen once. V is TRBV12-3 or TRBV12-4 and J is TRBJ2-1; 7 bases are shared with TRBD2. Material: PBMCs or a T cell subset sorted from them (not recorded which). The sequence came from an adult woman who had mild COVID-19 (a few samples of this study predate the infection). Cell type and time point are not known. The CDR3 is CASSLGAGVSNEQFF. The CDR3 DNA is TGTGCCAGCAGTTTAGGGGCGGGGGTCAGCAATGAGCAGTTCTTC.